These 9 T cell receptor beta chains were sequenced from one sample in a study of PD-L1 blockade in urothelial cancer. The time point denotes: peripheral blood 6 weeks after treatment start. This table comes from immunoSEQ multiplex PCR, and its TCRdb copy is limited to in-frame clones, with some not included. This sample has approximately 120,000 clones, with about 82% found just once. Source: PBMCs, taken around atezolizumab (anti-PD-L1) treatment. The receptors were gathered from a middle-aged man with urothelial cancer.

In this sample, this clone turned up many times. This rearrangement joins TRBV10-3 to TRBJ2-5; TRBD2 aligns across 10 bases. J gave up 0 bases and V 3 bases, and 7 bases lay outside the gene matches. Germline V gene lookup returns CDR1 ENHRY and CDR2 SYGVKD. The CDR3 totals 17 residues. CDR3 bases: TGTGCCATCAGTGAACATCTAGCGGGAGAGGACCAAGAGACCCAGTACTTC. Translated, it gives CAISEHLAGEDQETQYF.

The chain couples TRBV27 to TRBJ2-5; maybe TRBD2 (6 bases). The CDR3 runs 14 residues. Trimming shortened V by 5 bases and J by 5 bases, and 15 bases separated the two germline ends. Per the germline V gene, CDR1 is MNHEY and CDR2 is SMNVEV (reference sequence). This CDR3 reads CASSLQLAGETQYF. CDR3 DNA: TGTGCCAGCAGTCTACAACTAGCTGGGGAGACCCAGTACTTC.

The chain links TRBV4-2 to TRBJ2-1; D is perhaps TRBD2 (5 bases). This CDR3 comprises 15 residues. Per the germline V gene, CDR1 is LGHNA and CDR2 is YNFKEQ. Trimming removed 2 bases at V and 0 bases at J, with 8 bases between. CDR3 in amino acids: CASSQRESSYNEQFF. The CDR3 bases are TGTGCCAGCAGCCAAAGGGAGAGCTCCTACAATGAGCAGTTCTTC.

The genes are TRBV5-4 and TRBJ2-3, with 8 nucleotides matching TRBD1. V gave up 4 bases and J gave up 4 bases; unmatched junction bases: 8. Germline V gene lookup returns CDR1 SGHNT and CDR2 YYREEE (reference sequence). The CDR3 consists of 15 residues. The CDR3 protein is CASSKGQGGADTQYF. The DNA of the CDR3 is TGTGCCAGCAGCAAAGGACAGGGAGGCGCAGATACGCAGTATTTT.

CDR3 sequence reads: CASSIHPAGRPNTEAFF. CDR3 sequence (DNA): TGTGCCAGTAGTATACATCCGGCAGGAAGGCCCAACACTGAAGCTTTCTTT. The chain employs TRBV19 and TRBJ1-1; D uncertain. This CDR3 has 17 residues. The V and J ends lost 2 bases and 2 bases respectively, with 18 bases between them. Germline V gene lookup returns CDR1 LNHDA and CDR2 SQIVND (reference sequence).

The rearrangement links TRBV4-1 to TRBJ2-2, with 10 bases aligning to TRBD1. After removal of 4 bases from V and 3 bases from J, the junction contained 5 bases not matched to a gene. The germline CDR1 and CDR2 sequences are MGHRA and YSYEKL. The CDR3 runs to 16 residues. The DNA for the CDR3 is TGCGCCAGCAGCCCACGGACAGGGGGAGACACCGGGGAGCTGTTTTTT. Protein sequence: CASSPRTGGDTGELFF.

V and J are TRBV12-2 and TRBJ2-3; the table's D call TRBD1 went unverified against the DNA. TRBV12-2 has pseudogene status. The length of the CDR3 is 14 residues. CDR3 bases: TGTGCAAGTCGCTCCGGACAGGGCACAGATACGCAGTATTTT. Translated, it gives CASRSGQGTDTQYF.

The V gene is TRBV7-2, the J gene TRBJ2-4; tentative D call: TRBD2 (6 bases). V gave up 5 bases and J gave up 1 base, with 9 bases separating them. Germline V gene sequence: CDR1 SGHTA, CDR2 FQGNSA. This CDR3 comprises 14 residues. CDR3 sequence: CASSRGGAKNIQYF. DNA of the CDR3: TGTGCCAGCAGCCGTGGGGGGGCCAAAAACATTCAGTACTTC.

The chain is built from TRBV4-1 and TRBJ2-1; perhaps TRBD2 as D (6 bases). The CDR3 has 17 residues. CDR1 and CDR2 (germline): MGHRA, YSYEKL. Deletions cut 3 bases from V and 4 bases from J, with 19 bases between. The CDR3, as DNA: TGCGCCAGCAGCCATTCCCCATTAGCGGATACATACAATGAGCAGTTCTTC. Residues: CASSHSPLADTYNEQFF.